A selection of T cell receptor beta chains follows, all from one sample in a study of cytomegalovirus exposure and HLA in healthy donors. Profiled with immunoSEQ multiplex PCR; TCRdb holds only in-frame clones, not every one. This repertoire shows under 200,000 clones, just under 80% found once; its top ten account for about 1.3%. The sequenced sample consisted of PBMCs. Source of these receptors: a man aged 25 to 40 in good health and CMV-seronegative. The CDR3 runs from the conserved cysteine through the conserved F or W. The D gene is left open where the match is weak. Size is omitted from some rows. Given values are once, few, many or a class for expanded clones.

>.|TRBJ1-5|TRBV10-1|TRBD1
TGCGCCAGCAGTGACGGGACAGGGGTCAATCAGCCCCAGCATTTT
CASSDGTGVNQPQHF
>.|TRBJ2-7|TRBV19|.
TGTGCCAGTAGTATATCCAGCTACGAGCAGTACTTC
CASSISSYEQYF
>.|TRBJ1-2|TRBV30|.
TGTGCCTGGAGTCAAAGCGGGAGGTATGGCTACACCTTC
CAWSQSGRYGYTF
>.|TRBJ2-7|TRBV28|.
TGTGCCAGCAGGGGAGGTGGGCAAGGCGAGCAGTACTTC
CASRGGGQGEQYF
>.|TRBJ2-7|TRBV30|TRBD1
TGTGCCTGGAGTGTACAGCCCGGAAGGACAGGTGCCCCCTACGAGCAGTACTTC
CAWSVQPGRTGAPYEQYF
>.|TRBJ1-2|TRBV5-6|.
TGTGCCAGCAGCCCCCCGGGCACAGGACATGGCTACACCTTC
CASSPPGTGHGYTF
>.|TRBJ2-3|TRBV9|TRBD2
TGTGCCAGCAGCGAAGGACTAGCGGGGCTCACAGATACGCAGTATTTT
CASSEGLAGLTDTQYF
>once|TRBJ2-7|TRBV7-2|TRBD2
TGTGCCAGCAGCTTTTCGGGGGGAGCCTCCTACGAGCAGTACTTC
CASSFSGGASYEQYF
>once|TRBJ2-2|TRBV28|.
TGTGCCAGCAGTTTGCCCCGGGACACCGGGGAGCTGTTTTTT
CASSLPRDTGELFF
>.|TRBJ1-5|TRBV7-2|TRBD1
TGTGCCAGCAGTCGGGAGGGAGGACAGGACAATCAGCCCCAGCATTTT
CASSREGGQDNQPQHF
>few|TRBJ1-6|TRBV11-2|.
TGTGCCAGCAGCTTAGTTCGAGGGACACCCCTCCACTTT
CASSLVRGTPLHF
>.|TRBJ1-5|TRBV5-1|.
TGCGCCAGCAGCTTGGCCGGGGGGAATCAGCCCCAGCATTTT
CASSLAGGNQPQHF
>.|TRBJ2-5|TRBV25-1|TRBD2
TGTGCCAGCGTGGAGACTAGCAAAGGGGAGACCCAGTACTTC
CASVETSKGETQYF
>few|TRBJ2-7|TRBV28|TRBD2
TGTGCCAGCAGTTCAGGACTAGCGGGACCCTACGAGCAGTACTTC
CASSSGLAGPYEQYF
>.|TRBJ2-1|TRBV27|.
TGTGCCAGCAGTATGGGGGGCAATGAGCAGTTCTTC
CASSMGGNEQFF
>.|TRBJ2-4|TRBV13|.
TGTGCCAGCAGAGGCGGGGCTGGTAGCATTCAGTACTTC
CASRGGAGSIQYF
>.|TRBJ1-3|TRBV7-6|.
TGTGCCAGCAGCTTAGAGTCAGGCCTTATAGCTGGAAACACCATATATTTT
CASSLESGLIAGNTIYF
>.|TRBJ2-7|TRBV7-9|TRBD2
TGTGCCAGCAGCTCCCTAGCGGGCGGGAGCAACGAGCAGTACTTC
CASSSLAGGSNEQYF
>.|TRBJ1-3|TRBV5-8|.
TGTGCCAGCAGCTTTCTCGGGTCTGGAAACACCATATATTTT
CASSFLGSGNTIYF
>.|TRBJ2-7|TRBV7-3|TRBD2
TGTGCCAGCAGCCCCGGGGGGGCGGCCTACGAGCAGTACTTC
CASSPGGAAYEQYF
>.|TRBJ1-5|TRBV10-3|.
TGTGCCATCTCTCAGAGCAATCAGCCCCAGCATTTT
CAISQSNQPQHF
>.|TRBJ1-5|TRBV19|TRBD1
TGTGCCAGTACAGTGACAGGGTTTGGAAGCAATCAGCCCCAGCATTTT
CASTVTGFGSNQPQHF
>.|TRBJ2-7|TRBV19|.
TGTGCCAGTAGTATTAGGGGGGGCCCCTCCTACGAGCAGTACTTC
CASSIRGGPSYEQYF
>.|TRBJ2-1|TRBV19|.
TGTGCCAGTAGTCTGGGGGCCCCTCGAATTAGTCTCTACAATGAGCAGTTCTTC
CASSLGAPRISLYNEQFF
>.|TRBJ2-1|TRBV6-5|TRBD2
TGTGCCAGCAGTTACGCGGGGGGGACTCACAATGAGCAGTTCTTC
CASSYAGGTHNEQFF
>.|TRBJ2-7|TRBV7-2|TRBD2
TGTGCCAGCAGCCACTCCGGGACTAGGCAATACGAGCAGTACTTC
CASSHSGTRQYEQYF
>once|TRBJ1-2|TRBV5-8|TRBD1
TGTGCCAGCAGCTTGGGGCAGGGGGAAGTCTACACCTTC
CASSLGQGEVYTF
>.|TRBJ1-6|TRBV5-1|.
TGCGCCAGCAGCTTGTCAGTCTATAATTCACCCCTCCACTTT
CASSLSVYNSPLHF
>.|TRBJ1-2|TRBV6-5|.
TGTGCCAGCAGTTGGCAGGAAAACAGCTATGGCTACACCTTC
CASSWQENSYGYTF
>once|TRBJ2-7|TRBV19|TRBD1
TGTGCCAGTAGTACGCGATCGACAGGGATTGACTACGAGCAGTACTTC
CASSTRSTGIDYEQYF
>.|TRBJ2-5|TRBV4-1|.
TGCGCCAGCAGCCAACAGGGGCCAGAGACCCAGTACTTC
CASSQQGPETQYF
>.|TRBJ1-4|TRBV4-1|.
TGCGCCAGCAGCCGACTTCAGGGGACTAATGAAAAACTGTTTTTT
CASSRLQGTNEKLFF
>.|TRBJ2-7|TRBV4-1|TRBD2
TGCGCCAGCAGCCAAGACACTAGCGGGGGAACCTACGAGCAGTACTTC
CASSQDTSGGTYEQYF
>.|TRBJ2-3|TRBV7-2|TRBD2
TGTGCCAGCAGCAAATCTCTAGCGGACACAGATACGCAGTATTTT
CASSKSLADTDTQYF
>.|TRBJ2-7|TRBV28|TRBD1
TGTGCCAGCACCCAGCAGGGGGCCCCCTACGAGCAGTACTTC
CASTQQGAPYEQYF
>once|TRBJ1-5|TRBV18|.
TGTGCCAGCTCACCAACGGCGCAGGCCCATCAGCCCCAGCATTTT
CASSPTAQAHQPQHF
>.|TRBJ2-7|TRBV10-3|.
TGTGCCATCAGTGAGTCTGGAGGGGGCGCATACGAGCAGTACTTC
CAISESGGGAYEQYF
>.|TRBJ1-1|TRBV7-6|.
TGTGCCAGCAGCGGGGGACTCCTGAATACTGAAGCTTTCTTT
CASSGGLLNTEAFF
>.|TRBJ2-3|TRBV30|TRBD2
TGTGCCTGGAGTGTTAGCGGGGGGGCCACAGATACGCAGTATTTT
CAWSVSGGATDTQYF
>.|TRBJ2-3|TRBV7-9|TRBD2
TGTGCCAGCAGCTTAGGGTGGACTAGCGGGGGAATCACAGATACGCAGTATTTT
CASSLGWTSGGITDTQYF
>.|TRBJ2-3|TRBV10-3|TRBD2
TGTGCCATCGGGCGGGGGGTCACAGATACGCAGTATTTT
CAIGRGVTDTQYF
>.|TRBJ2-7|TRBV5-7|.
TGTGCCAGCAGCAAAAATCCACTCTCCTACGAGCAGTACTTC
CASSKNPLSYEQYF
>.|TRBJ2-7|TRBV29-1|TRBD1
TGCAGCGTTGGGGGACAGGGGGTCTACGAGCAGTACTTC
CSVGGQGVYEQYF
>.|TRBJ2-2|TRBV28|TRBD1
TGTGCCAGCAGTCCCCCGGGACAGGGGTACGGGGAGCTGTTTTTT
CASSPPGQGYGELFF
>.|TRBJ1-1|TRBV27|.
TGTGCCAGCAGTTTGCTAACCGGGAACAGGGTATCGAGGGCTTTCTTT
CASSLLTGNRVSRAFF
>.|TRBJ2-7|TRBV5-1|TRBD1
TGCGCCAGCAGCCCCGTGGCGGACAGGGGACTGTACGAGCAGTACTTC
CASSPVADRGLYEQYF
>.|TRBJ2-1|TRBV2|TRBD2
TGTGCCAGCAGTCCCCTCACTAGCGGCGATGAGCAGTTCTTC
CASSPLTSGDEQFF
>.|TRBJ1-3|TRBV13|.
TGTGCCAGCAGCTTATCCCCAGCGAGCTCTGGAAACACCATATATTTT
CASSLSPASSGNTIYF
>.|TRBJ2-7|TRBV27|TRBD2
TGTGCCAGCAGTTTGGGACTAGCGGGGGCCTCCTACGAGCAGTACTTC
CASSLGLAGASYEQYF
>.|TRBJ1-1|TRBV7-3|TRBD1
TGTGCCAGCAGCTTAGGGGACAGGAACACTGAAGCTTTCTTT
CASSLGDRNTEAFF
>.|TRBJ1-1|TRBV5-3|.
TGTGCCAGAAGCTTGGAAGGACAAGGCCCTTTCCGAGCTTTCTTT
CARSLEGQGPFRAFF
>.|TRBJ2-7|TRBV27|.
TGTGCCAGCAGCCCCCTGTTCGGTCACGAGCAGTACTTC
CASSPLFGHEQYF
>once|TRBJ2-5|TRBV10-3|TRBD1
TGTGCCATCAGTGAGCCGGGACAGGGAGGCGAGACCCAGTACTTC
CAISEPGQGGETQYF
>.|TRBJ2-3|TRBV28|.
TGTGCCAGCAGTTCGCAACCTAGGGAGGATACGCAGTATTTT
CASSSQPREDTQYF
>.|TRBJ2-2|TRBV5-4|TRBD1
TGTGCCAGCAGCCGGGACAGGTTATTAAGGGAGCTGTTTTTT
CASSRDRLLRELFF